This T cell receptor beta chain derives from a study of blood T cell repertoires in COVID-19. Study in general: Sources were T cells, B-cell-depleted T cells, or PBMCs; the material itself was cDNA or gDNA.

The CDR3 sequence is 16 residues long. The germline V and J ends were trimmed by 1 base and 0 bases, with 13 bases remaining between them. Germline lookup yields CDR1 GTSNPN and CDR2 SVGIG (reference sequence). In the original processing: Cell counts per sample came from amplifying reference gene primers. The method was immunoSEQ multiplex PCR; TCRdb's version includes in-frame clones alone and lacks a portion of them. V and J calls and clone size come straight from that table; D and trimming were deduced from the DNA. The data show about 87,000 clones, around 84% seen once. The TCR sequence derives from a middle-aged man with acute or convalescent COVID-19. Sequenced: peripheral blood. The rearrangement links TRBV30 to TRBJ1-3, with D possibly being TRBD1 (6 bases). This CDR3 is CAWSADYRASGNTIYF. The CDR3 DNA sequence: TGTGCCTGGAGTGCGGATTACAGGGCCTCTGGAAACACCATATATTTT.